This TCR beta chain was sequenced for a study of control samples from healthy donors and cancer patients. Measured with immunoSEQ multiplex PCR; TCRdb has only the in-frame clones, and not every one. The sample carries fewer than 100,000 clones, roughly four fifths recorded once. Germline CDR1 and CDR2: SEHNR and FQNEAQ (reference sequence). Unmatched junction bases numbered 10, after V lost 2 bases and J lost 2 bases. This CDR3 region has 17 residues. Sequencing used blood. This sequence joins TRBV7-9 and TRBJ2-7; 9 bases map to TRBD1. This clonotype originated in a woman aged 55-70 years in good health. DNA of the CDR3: TGTGCCAGCAGCTTACCAAAGGGACAGGGCCCTACCTACGAGCAGTACTTC. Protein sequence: CASSLPKGQGPTYEQYF.